This TCR beta chain came from a study of patients and donors after allogeneic stem cell transplantation. TCRdb independently ran MiXCR on the RT-PCR reads; one entry per CDR3 protein. The table records over 130,000 distinct CDR3 sequences, 37% of them present only once. V lost 5 bases, J lost 8 bases, and 18 bases lay in between. Per the germline V gene, CDR1 is DFQATT and CDR2 is SNEGSKA (reference sequence). This CDR3 has 14 residues. The J gene is TRBJ1-4, the V gene TRBV20-1; D might be TRBD1 (6 bases). This clonotype was obtained from a human donor who was either an allogeneic HSCT recipient or a stem cell or donor lymphocyte infusion donor (not recorded which). It is not recorded whose cells these are; they may come from a transplant donor. The sample taken for sequencing was blood, either unsorted or a sorted T cell fraction (not recorded which). The CDR3 region has the DNA TGCAGTGCTTCATCACAGGGTGGTTGGGAAAAACTGTTTTTT. As protein: CSASSQGGWEKLFF.